This T cell receptor (beta chain) was profiled in a study of T cell responses to AZD1222 COVID-19 vaccine. Study observations and caveats: The repertoires were collected only after the peak T cell response. Regions 160-218 and 743-854 held dominance among vaccine-associated CD4 TCRs, which spanned spike. Unmutated regions of variants are reportedly targeted by nearly half of spike-specific TCRs.

The method was immunoSEQ multiplex PCR; TCRdb's version includes in-frame clones alone and lacks a portion of them. Altogether some 150,000 clones are present, about 89% being singletons, with the ten largest covering just under 3%. The CDR3 length is 13 residues. V lost 6 bases and J lost 7, with 13 bases in between. CDR1 and CDR2 (germline): MNHEY, SVGAGI. Of note for this clone: Its antigen is unknown.

The TCR comes from an adult in good health. The V call is TRBV6-5, the J call TRBJ1-3; D unresolved. Source: peripheral blood, taken on day 0 of AZD1222 vaccination. The DNA of the CDR3 is TGTGCCAGCAGGGAGGGTATAGGTAACACCATATATTTT. Translation: CASREGIGNTIYF.